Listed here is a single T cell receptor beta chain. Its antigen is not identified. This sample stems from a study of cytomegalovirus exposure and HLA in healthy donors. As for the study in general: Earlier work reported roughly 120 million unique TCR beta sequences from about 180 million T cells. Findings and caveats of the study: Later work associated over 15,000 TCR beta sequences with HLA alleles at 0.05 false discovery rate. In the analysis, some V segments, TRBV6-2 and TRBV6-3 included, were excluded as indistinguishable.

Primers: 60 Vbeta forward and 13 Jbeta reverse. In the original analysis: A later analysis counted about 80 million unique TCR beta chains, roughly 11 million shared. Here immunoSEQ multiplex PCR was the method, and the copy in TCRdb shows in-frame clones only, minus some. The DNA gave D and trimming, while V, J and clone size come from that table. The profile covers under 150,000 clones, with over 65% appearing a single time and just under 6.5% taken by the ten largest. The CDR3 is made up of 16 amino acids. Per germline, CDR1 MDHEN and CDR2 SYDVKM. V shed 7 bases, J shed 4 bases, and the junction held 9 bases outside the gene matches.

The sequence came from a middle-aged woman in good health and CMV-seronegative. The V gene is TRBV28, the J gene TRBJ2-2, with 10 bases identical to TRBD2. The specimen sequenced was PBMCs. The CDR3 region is CASKTGLAESTGELFF. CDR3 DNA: TGTGCCAGCAAAACCGGACTAGCGGAGAGCACCGGGGAGCTGTTTTTT.